This T cell receptor (beta chain) originates from a study of beta chain features in type 1 diabetes. For the study at large: Patients did not differ from healthy donors in age, gender or cell yield. All samples yielded around 98,000,000 examined sorted cells.

One heparinised blood draw averaging roughly 100 mL was given by each donor. Trimming pared 3 bases from V and 4 bases from J, leaving 3 bases between. Germline CDR1 and CDR2: SQVTM and ANQGSEA. This CDR3 contains 11 residues. This clone appeared a few times. The entirety of the isolated RNA underwent reverse transcription, so expressed TCRB transcripts were sequenced. Here immunoSEQ multiplex PCR was the method, and the copy in TCRdb shows in-frame clones only, minus some. The sample yields fewer than 200,000 clones, approximately 8.1% seen once. This receptor was obtained from a man younger than 35 in good health. This chain joins TRBV29-1 and TRBJ1-4; D unclear. Sequencing input: central memory CD4+ T cells from blood. CDR3 bases: TGCAGCGTTGAGAGTAATGAAAAACTGTTTTTT. Translated: CSVESNEKLFF. The full variable domain, completed using reference TRBV29-1 and TRBJ1-4, is SAVISQKPSRDICQRGTSLTIQCQVDSQVTMMFWYRQQPGQSLTLIATANQGSEATYESGFVIDKFPISRPNLTFSTLTVSNMSPEDSSIYLCSVESNEKLFFGSGTQLSVL.